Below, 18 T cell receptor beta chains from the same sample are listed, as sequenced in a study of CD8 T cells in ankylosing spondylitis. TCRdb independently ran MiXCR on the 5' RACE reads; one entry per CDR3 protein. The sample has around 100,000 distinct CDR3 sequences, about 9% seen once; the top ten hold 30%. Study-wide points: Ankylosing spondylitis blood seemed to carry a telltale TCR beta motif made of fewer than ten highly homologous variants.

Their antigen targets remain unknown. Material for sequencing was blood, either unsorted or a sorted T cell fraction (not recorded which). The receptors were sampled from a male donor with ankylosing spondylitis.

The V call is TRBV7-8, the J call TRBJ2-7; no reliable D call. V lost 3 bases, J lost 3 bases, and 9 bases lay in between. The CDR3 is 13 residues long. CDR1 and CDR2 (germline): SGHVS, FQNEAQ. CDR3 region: CASSFSSVYEQYV. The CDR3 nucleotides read TGTGCCAGCAGCTTTTCCTCGGTCTACGAGCAGTACGTC.

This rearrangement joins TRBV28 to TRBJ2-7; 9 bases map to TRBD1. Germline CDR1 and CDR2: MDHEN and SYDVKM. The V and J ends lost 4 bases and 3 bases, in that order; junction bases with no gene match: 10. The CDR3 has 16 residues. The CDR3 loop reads CASSSPATGGVYEQYF. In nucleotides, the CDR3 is TGTGCCAGCAGTTCCCCCGCGACAGGGGGGGTCTACGAGCAGTACTTC.

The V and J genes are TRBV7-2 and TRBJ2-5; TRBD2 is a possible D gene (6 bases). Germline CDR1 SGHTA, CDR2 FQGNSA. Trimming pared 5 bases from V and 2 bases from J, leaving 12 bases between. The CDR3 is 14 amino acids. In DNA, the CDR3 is TGTGCCAGCAGCCTCCTGGGGGGACAAGAGACCCAGTACTTC. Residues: CASSLLGGQETQYF.

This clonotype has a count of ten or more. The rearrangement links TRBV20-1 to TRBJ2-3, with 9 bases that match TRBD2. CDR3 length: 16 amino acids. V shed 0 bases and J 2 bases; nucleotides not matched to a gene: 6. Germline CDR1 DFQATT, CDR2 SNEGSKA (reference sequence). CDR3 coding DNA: TGCAGTGCTAGAGATTCGCTAGCGGGATTCACAGATACGCAGTATTTT. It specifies CSARDSLAGFTDTQYF.

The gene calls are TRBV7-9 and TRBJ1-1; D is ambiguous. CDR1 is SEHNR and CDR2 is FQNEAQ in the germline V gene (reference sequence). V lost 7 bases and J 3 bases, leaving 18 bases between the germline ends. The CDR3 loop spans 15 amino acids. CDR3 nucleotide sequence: TGTGCCAGCACCTCCTCCTTTCAATGGGACACTGAAGCTTTCTTT. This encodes CASTSSFQWDTEAFF.

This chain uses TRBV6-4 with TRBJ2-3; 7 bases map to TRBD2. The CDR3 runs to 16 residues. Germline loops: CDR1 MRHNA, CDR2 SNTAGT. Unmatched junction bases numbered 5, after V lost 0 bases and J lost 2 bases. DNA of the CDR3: TGTGCCAGCAGTGACTCCCGGGACTATAACACAGATACGCAGTATTTT. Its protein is CASSDSRDYNTDTQYF.

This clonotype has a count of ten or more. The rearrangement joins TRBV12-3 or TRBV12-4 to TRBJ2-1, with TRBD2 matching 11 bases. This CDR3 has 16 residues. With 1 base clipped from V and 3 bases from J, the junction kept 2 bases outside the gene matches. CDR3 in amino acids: CASSLGTSGFYNEQFF. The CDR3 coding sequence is TGTGCCAGCAGTTTAGGGACTAGCGGGTTCTACAATGAGCAGTTCTTC.

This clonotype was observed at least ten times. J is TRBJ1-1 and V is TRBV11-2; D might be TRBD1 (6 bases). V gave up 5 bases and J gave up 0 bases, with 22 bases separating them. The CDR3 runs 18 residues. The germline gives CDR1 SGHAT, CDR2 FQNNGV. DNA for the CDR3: TGTGCCAGCAGCCCGATAGGGGGTTTGTTGACGGTGAACACTGAAGCTTTCTTT. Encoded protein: CASSPIGGLLTVNTEAFF.

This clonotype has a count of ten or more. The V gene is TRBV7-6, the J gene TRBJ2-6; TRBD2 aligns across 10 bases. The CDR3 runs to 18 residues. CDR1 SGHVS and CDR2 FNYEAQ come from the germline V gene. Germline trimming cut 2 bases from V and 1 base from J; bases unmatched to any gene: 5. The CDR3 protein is CASSLLAGEMSGANVLTF. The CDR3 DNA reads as TGTGCCAGCAGCTTACTAGCGGGAGAAATGTCTGGGGCCAACGTCCTGACTTTC.

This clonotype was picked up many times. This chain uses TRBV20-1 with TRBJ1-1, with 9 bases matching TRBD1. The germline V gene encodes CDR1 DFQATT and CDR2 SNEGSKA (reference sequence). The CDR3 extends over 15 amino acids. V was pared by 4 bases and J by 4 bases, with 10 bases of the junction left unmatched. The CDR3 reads CSAIPRDREITEAFF. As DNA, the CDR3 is TGCAGTGCTATCCCCCGGGACAGGGAGATCACTGAAGCTTTCTTT.

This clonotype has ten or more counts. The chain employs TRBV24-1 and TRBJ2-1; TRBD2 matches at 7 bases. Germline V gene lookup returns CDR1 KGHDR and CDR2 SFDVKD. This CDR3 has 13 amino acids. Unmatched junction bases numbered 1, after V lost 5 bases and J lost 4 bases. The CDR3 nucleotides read TGTGCCACCAGTGCGGGGGGTTACAATGAGCAGTTCTTC. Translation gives CATSAGGYNEQFF.

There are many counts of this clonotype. DNA for the CDR3: TGTGCCATCAGTTCGGGGGCAGAGAACACTGAAGCTTTCTTT. Protein sequence: CAISSGAENTEAFF. This chain uses TRBV10-3 with TRBJ1-1; weak D call: TRBD1 (6 bases). Germline values: CDR1 ENHRY, CDR2 SYGVKD. The CDR3 loop spans 14 amino acids. Deletions cut 5 bases from V and 1 base from J, with 11 bases between.

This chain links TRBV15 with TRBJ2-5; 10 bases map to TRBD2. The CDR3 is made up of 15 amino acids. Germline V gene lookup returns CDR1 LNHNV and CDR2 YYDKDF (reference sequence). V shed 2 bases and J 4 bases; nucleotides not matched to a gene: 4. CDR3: CATSRLAGVGETQYF. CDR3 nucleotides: TGTGCCACCAGCAGACTAGCGGGAGTGGGAGAGACCCAGTACTTC.

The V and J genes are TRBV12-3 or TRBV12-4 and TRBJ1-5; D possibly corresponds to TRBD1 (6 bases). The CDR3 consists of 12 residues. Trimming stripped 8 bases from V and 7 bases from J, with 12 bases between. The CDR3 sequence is CASGRRGQPQHF. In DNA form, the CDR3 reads TGTGCCAGCGGGCGCAGGGGCCAGCCCCAGCATTTT.

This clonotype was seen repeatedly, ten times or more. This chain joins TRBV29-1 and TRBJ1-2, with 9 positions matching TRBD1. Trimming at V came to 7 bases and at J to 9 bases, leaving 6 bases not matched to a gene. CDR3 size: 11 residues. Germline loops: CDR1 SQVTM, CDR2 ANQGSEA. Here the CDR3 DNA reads TGCAGCGCCCGGGACAGGGAGCGCTACACCTTC. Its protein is CSARDRERYTF.

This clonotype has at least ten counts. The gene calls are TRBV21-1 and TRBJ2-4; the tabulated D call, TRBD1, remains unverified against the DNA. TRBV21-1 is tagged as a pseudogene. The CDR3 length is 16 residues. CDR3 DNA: TGTGCCAGCAGCAAAGTGAGGCCAGGGTCGAAAAACATTCAGTACTTC. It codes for CASSKVRPGSKNIQYF.

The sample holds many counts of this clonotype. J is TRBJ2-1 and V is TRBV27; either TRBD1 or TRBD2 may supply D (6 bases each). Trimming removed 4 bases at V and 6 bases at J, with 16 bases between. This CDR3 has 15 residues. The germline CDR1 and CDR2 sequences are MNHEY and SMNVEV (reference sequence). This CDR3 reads CASSYGGISVNEQFF. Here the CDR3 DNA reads TGTGCCAGCAGTTACGGGGGCATTTCGGTCAATGAGCAGTTCTTC.

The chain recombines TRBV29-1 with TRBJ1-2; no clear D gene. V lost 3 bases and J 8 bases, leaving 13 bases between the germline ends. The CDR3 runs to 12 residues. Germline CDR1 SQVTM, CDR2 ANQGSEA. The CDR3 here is CSVDRVERGYTF. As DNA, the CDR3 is TGCAGCGTTGATAGGGTCGAGCGGGGCTACACCTTC.